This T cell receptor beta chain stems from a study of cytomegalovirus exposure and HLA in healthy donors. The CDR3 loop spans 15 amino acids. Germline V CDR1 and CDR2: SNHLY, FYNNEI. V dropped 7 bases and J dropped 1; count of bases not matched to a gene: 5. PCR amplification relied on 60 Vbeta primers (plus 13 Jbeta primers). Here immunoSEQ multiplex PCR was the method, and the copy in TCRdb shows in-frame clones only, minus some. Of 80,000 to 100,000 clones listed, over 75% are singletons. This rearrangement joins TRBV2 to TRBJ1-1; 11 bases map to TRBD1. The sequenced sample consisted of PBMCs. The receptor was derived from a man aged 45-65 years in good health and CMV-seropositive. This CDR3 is CASMGQGGRNTEAFF. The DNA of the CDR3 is TGTGCCAGCATGGGACAGGGGGGCCGGAACACTGAAGCTTTCTTT.